The rows below give T cell receptor beta chains drawn from one sample of a study of blood T cell repertoires in COVID-19. Repertoires were generated with immunoSEQ multiplex PCR, while TCRdb's copy carries only in-frame clones and drops some. The sample contains about 370,000 clones, roughly 90% of which appear only once. Sequencing was done on a sample of PBMCs or T cells enriched from blood (not recorded which). Every receptor here comes from a woman aged 35 to 49 who had been exposed to COVID-19. CDR3s include the opening cysteine and the closing phenylalanine or tryptophan. A D gene is named only where the DNA matches it firmly. Clone size is not always given. Where it is, it says once, few, many or a class for expanded clones.

>TRBD1|-|TRBJ1-3|TRBV15
TGTGCCACCAGCAGGGAACAGGGGCTTCCTGGAAACACCATATATTTT
CATSREQGLPGNTIYF
>-|once|TRBJ1-2|TRBV7-8
TGTGCCAGCACCTCGGGGGTCCTTAACTATGGCTACACCTTC
CASTSGVLNYGYTF
>-|once|TRBJ1-2|TRBV6-5
TGTGCCAGCAGTTACTCTTGGCGGTCGCACGGCTACACCTTC
CASSYSWRSHGYTF
>-|-|TRBJ1-1|TRBV27
TGTGCCAGCAGTTTCGACCCGGCCGGGACAACAAAGGCTTTCTTT
CASSFDPAGTTKAFF
>TRBD2|-|TRBJ2-3|TRBV5-1
TGCGCCAGCAGCGCACTGGGGCGGGGGGACACAGATACGCAGTATTTT
CASSALGRGDTDTQYF
>-|-|TRBJ2-7|TRBV5-5
TGTGCCAGCAGACGACCCGGCGACAGTGCCTACGAGCAGTACTTC
CASRRPGDSAYEQYF
>-|-|TRBJ1-6|TRBV19
TGTGCCAGTAGTATACTAGGATCGCCGCTCGATAATTCACCCCTCCACTTT
CASSILGSPLDNSPLHF
>-|-|TRBJ1-6|TRBV7-2
TGTGCCAGCAGCTTAGGACACAGGGATTCACCCCTCCACTTT
CASSLGHRDSPLHF
>-|-|TRBJ1-1|TRBV5-1
TGCGCCAGCAGCTTGAGGCAGGCCCTTGGGAACACTGAAGCTTTCTTT
CASSLRQALGNTEAFF
>-|-|TRBJ2-7|TRBV5-1
TGCGCCAGCAGCTTGGGAGGGAGTGGGTACGAGCAGTACTTC
CASSLGGSGYEQYF
>-|-|TRBJ1-1|TRBV18
TGTGCCAGCTCACTTTTTGCAATCTCGGACACTGAAGCTTTCTTT
CASSLFAISDTEAFF